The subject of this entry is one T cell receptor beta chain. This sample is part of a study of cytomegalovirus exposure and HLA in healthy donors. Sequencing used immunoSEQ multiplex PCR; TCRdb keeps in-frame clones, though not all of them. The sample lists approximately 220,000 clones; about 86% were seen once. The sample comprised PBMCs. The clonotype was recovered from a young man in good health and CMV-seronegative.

CDR3 region: CASSLLAGVSEQYF. The CDR3 DNA is TGTGCCAGCAGTTTATTAGCGGGAGTTAGCGAGCAGTACTTC. This chain joins TRBV27 and TRBJ2-7; TRBD2 matches at 9 bases. Germline V CDR1 and CDR2: MNHEY, SMNVEV (reference sequence). The J segment lost 6 bases and the V segment lost 1 base, leaving 4 bases of the junction unmatched. CDR3 size: 14 residues.